What follows are 10 T cell receptor beta chains derived from one specimen sequenced in a study of cytomegalovirus exposure and HLA in healthy donors. Researchers ran the PCR with 60 Vbeta and 13 Jbeta primers. TCRdb's table, derived via immunoSEQ multiplex PCR, lists solely in-frame clones and lacks some. The sample records around 210,000 clones, around 86% being singletons. The source material was PBMCs. These receptors were taken from a middle-aged woman in good health and CMV-seronegative.

The chain carries TRBV9 and TRBJ2-1; D might be TRBD1 (6 bases). V was pared by 0 bases and J by 3 bases, with 10 bases between. From germline, CDR1 is SGDLS and CDR2 YYNGEE. The CDR3 is made up of 15 amino acids. CDR3 protein: CASSVEGHSYNEQFF. In nucleotides, the CDR3 is TGTGCCAGCAGCGTAGAGGGACACAGCTACAATGAGCAGTTCTTC.

The rearrangement links TRBV5-1 to TRBJ1-1; D unresolved. CDR1 and CDR2 from the germline V gene are SGHRS and YFSETQ. CDR3 size: 13 residues. The ends were cut back, 0 bases at V and 5 bases at J, with 8 bases in the middle. For the CDR3, the DNA is TGCGCCAGCAGCTTGGAGACGGGGACTGAAGCTTTCTTT. Protein: CASSLETGTEAFF.

To note about this clone: In the same sample, other DNA sequences code for this CDR3. The chain uses TRBV6-1 and TRBJ2-2; 12 bases are a match to TRBD1. V lost 2 bases and J lost 9; bases outside the gene matches: 13. Germline CDR1 and CDR2: MNHNS and SASEGT. The CDR3 spans 18 residues. The CDR3 coding sequence is TGTGCCAGCAGTGAACAAGGGACAGGGGGCGGGAGGAACCGGGAGCTGTTTTTT. This gives the protein CASSEQGTGGGRNRELFF.

V usage is TRBV2 and J usage is TRBJ1-5, with TRBD1 matching over 8 bases. The CDR3 covers 15 residues. With V trimmed by 6 bases and J by 3 bases, 7 bases remained unmatched. Germline V gene sequence: CDR1 SNHLY, CDR2 FYNNEI. For the CDR3, the DNA is TGTGCCAGCAGGGGCCCAGGGGGCATCAATCAGCCCCAGCATTTT. It yields the protein CASRGPGGINQPQHF.

The chain recombines TRBV7-6 with TRBJ2-1, with a weak D call TRBD1 (5 bases). Deletions cut 2 bases from V and 0 bases from J, with 14 bases between. This CDR3 is built from 17 residues. CDR1 and CDR2 (germline): SGHVS, FNYEAQ. The CDR3 sequence is CASSLWGRMSSYNEQFF. The CDR3 DNA reads TGTGCCAGCAGCTTATGGGGCAGGATGAGCTCCTACAATGAGCAGTTCTTC.

The gene calls are TRBV19 and TRBJ2-7; 7 nucleotides match TRBD1. CDR1 is LNHDA and CDR2 is SQIVND in the germline V gene (reference sequence). The V gene end was trimmed by 7 bases and the J gene end by 5 bases; junction bases not matched to a gene: 11. CDR3 size: 14 residues. The CDR3, as DNA: TGTGCCAGTAAAAGCCAGGGGGTGGTACACGAGCAGTACTTC. Its translation is CASKSQGVVHEQYF.

This chain links TRBV2 with TRBJ2-5, with a weak D call TRBD2 (5 bases). The CDR3 spans 14 residues. Trimming left V 4 bases short and J 2 bases short, with 11 bases between. CDR1 and CDR2 (germline): SNHLY, FYNNEI. The CDR3: CASSVPEGQETQYF. For the CDR3, the DNA is TGTGCCAGCAGTGTACCTGAGGGTCAAGAGACCCAGTACTTC. The full variable domain, with the rest looked up from reference TRBV2 and TRBJ2-5, is EPEVTQTPSHQVTQMGQEVILRCVPISNHLYFYWYRQILGQKVEFLVSFYNNEISEKSEIFDDQFSVERPDGSNFTLKIRSTKLEDSAMYFCASSVPEGQETQYFGPGTRLLVL.

This clone was detected only once. This rearrangement joins TRBV7-9 to TRBJ2-1, with TRBD2 matching over 11 bases. Germline V gives CDR1 SEHNR, CDR2 FQNEAQ (reference sequence). V trimming: 5 bases; J trimming: 7 bases; junction bases outside the gene matches: 7. CDR3 size: 15 residues. The CDR3 here is CASSVTSGSMNEQFF. For the CDR3, the DNA is TGTGCCAGCAGCGTCACTAGCGGGAGTATGAATGAGCAGTTCTTC.

The chain couples TRBV13 to TRBJ1-5; possible D gene TRBD1, 6 bases. CDR1 PRHDT and CDR2 FYEKMQ come from the germline V gene (reference sequence). The CDR3 contains 15 residues. The V end was cut by 1 base, the J end by 0 bases, with 7 bases between. The CDR3: CASSLAGDSNQPQHF. DNA for the CDR3: TGTGCCAGCAGCTTAGCAGGGGATAGCAATCAGCCCCAGCATTTT.

The J gene is TRBJ1-1, the V gene TRBV27; weak D call: TRBD1 (5 bases). The CDR3 covers 13 residues. Trimming cost V 7 bases and J 8 bases, with 17 bases left between them. Germline V gene lookup returns CDR1 MNHEY and CDR2 SMNVEV (reference sequence). Here the CDR3 DNA reads TGTGCCAGCACCTGGGCCGGGGGGTCCGAAGCTTTCTTT. Encoded protein: CASTWAGGSEAFF.